Each of the 25 T cell receptor beta chains below was sequenced from the same sample in a study of T cells in localized non-small cell lung cancer (dated by TCRdb to 2020 to 2021). The protocol used for the library was the immunoSEQ multiplex PCR assay. The immuneACCESS repertoire file appears here via TCRdb, limited to in-frame rearrangements. These files lack a portion of the clones; in checked studies, under half of the deficit traces to unresolved V genes, and the cause of the others is not known. Within this sample are around 3,900 clones, with 25% of them counted one time only. 8.2% of the sample rests with the top ten. Sequences were derived from lung tumor tissue, sampled before any cancer treatment. The receptors were gathered from a male donor aged 60 or older with stage I lung adenocarcinoma.

By proportion, this clone is medium-sized (0.01 to 0.1%). The chain carries TRBV29-1 and TRBJ1-2, with 10 nucleotides matching TRBD1. CDR3 length: 13 residues. After removal of 7 bases from V and 1 base from J, the junction contained 3 bases not matched to a gene. The germline V gene has CDR1 SQVTM and CDR2 ANQGSEA. The CDR3 protein is CSAGTGDNYGYTF. DNA for the CDR3: TGCAGCGCCGGGACAGGGGATAACTATGGCTACACCTTC. The full variable domain, in which reference TRBV29-1 and TRBJ1-2 provide the parts outside the CDR3, is SAVISQKPSRDICQRGTSLTIQCQVDSQVTMMFWYRQQPGQSLTLIATANQGSEATYESGFVIDKFPISRPNLTFSTLTVSNMSPEDSSIYLCSAGTGDNYGYTFGSGTRLTVV.

This clone is classed as medium-sized (0.01 to 0.1%). The chain recombines TRBV6-1 with TRBJ2-1, with D perhaps TRBD2 (6 bases). This CDR3 spans 15 amino acids. Trimming took 0 bases from V and 0 from J, leaving 6 bases between them. Germline lookup yields CDR1 MNHNS and CDR2 SASEGT. The CDR3 protein is CASSEAGGSYNEQFF. The CDR3 DNA follows: TGTGCCAGCAGTGAAGCGGGGGGCTCCTACAATGAGCAGTTCTTC.

As concerns this clone: The DNA is left out, because the CDR3 cannot be placed on it with certainty; the CDR3 is given as TCRdb lists it. V and J are TRBV7-5 and TRBJ1-3. TRBV7-5 is noted as a pseudogene. The CDR3 region is 15 residues in length, termini included. The CDR3 sequence is CASSWSWGDGNTIYF.

The chain links TRBV19 to TRBJ2-3; D is unclear. The germline V and J ends were trimmed by 7 bases and 3 bases, with 20 bases remaining between them. The CDR3 length is 16 residues. Germline lookup yields CDR1 LNHDA and CDR2 SQIVND (reference sequence). The CDR3 reads CASTIKWAAWTDTQYF. The CDR3, as DNA: TGTGCCAGTACCATTAAATGGGCCGCCTGGACAGATACGCAGTATTTT.

The chain couples TRBV18 to TRBJ2-2; 7 nucleotides match TRBD1. The germline V gene encodes CDR1 KGHSH and CDR2 LQKENI. The CDR3 loop spans 15 amino acids. J gave up 5 bases and V 6 bases, and 9 bases lay outside the gene matches. The CDR3: CASSPTGSRTGELFF. DNA of the CDR3: TGTGCCAGCTCTCCGACAGGGAGCAGGACCGGGGAGCTGTTTTTT.

This chain uses TRBV10-2 with TRBJ1-3; weak D call: TRBD1 (5 bases). Per germline, CDR1 WSHSY and CDR2 SAAADI. The CDR3 covers 15 residues. Trimming left V 7 bases short and J 1 base short, with 14 bases between. The CDR3 region has the DNA TGCGCCAGCACTAAACTAGGGGAGTCTGGAAACACCATATATTTT. Translation: CASTKLGESGNTIYF.

The V gene is TRBV12-5, the J gene TRBJ2-1; perhaps TRBD2 as D (5 bases). The V and J ends lost 1 base and 6 bases respectively, with 7 bases between them. Germline CDR1 LGHNT, CDR2 FRNRAP. The CDR3 is 13 residues long. The CDR3 region is CASGLEAGNEQFF. The CDR3 nucleotides are TGTGCTAGTGGTTTGGAGGCGGGCAATGAGCAGTTCTTC.

This clone has only a few counts. The V and J genes are TRBV6-8 and TRBJ2-7, with D unresolved. The V gene lost 0 bases and the J gene lost 5 bases, with 8 bases spanning the gap. The CDR3 extends over 13 amino acids. CDR1 is MNHGY, CDR2 SAAAGT, per germline. The CDR3 reads CASSYSPRDEQYF. CDR3 nucleotides: TGTGCCAGCAGTTACTCACCCCGGGACGAGCAGTACTTC.

V and J are TRBV19 and TRBJ2-1; no definite D call. V shed 3 bases and J shed 5 bases, with 14 bases lying between them. Germline CDR1 is LNHDA and CDR2 is SQIVND (reference sequence). The CDR3 contains 15 residues. The CDR3 DNA follows: TGTGCCAGTAGTATCGGGCGAGTACAGAACAATGAGCAGTTCTTC. The encoded protein is CASSIGRVQNNEQFF.

This clone was observed a handful of times. The rearrangement links TRBV28 to TRBJ1-2; no clear D gene. Trimming took off 2 bases at V and 7 bases at J, with 14 bases between the two ends. From germline, CDR1 is MDHEN and CDR2 SYDVKM. CDR3 length: 14 residues. The chain's CDR3 is CASSLGVSPLGYTF. The DNA for the CDR3 is TGTGCCAGCAGTTTAGGAGTTTCTCCCCTTGGCTACACCTTC.

This clone is medium-sized within its sample. This chain joins TRBV6-8 and TRBJ2-3, with TRBD2 matching over 7 bases. J gave up 3 bases and V 8 bases, and 8 bases lay outside the gene matches. The germline CDR1 and CDR2 sequences are MNHGY and SAAAGT. CDR3 length equals 14 residues. CDR3 sequence: CASLSGDLTDTQYF. In DNA, the CDR3 is TGTGCCAGCCTCAGCGGGGACTTAACAGATACGCAGTATTTT.

This clone is medium-sized. The chain joins TRBV10-1 to TRBJ1-3; D is uncertain. This CDR3 contains 11 residues. Trimming removed 4 bases at V and 3 bases at J, with 1 base between. The germline gives CDR1 WNHNN, CDR2 SYGVQD (reference sequence). The CDR3 sequence is CASSVGNTIYF. The CDR3 region has the DNA TGCGCCAGCAGTGTTGGAAACACCATATATTTT.

This clone was found a few times. V usage is TRBV4-1 and J usage is TRBJ2-7; TRBD2 might be the D (6 bases). The CDR3 contains 15 residues. Trimming cost V 1 base and J 3 bases, with 13 bases left between them. CDR1 and CDR2 from the germline V gene are MGHRA and YSYEKL. CDR3 in DNA: TGCGCCAGCAGCCAAGGCCCGGGGACTTACTACGAGCAGTACTTC. Amino acid sequence: CASSQGPGTYYEQYF.

The chain uses TRBV6-7 and TRBJ1-2, with 7 bases fitting TRBD1. TRBV6-7 is reported as an ORF; its role is uncertain. The junction had 26 bases not matched to a gene; V was cut back by 10 bases and J by 9 bases. There are 17 residues in the CDR3. CDR3 amino acids: CAISPRGGTLGQLSYTF. CDR3 nucleotide sequence: TGTGCCATCAGCCCCAGGGGGGGGACCTTGGGGCAATTAAGCTACACCTTC.

This clone has just a few counts. The chain links TRBV5-1 to TRBJ1-1; D gene uncertain. V shed 4 bases and J shed 0 bases, with 10 bases lying between them. The germline V gene encodes CDR1 SGHRS and CDR2 YFSETQ. This CDR3 is 14 amino acids long. CDR3 in DNA: TGCGCCAGCAGCCTACAACAGATGAACACTGAAGCTTTCTTT. This codes for CASSLQQMNTEAFF.

This sequence joins TRBV11-3 and TRBJ2-2, with 8 positions matching TRBD1. This CDR3 contains 14 residues. V was pared by 3 bases and J by 6 bases, with 3 bases of the junction left unmatched. CDR1 and CDR2 (germline): SGHNT, YENEEA. The CDR3 bases are TGTGCCAGCAGCTTGGACAGGGATTCCGGGGAGCTGTTTTTT. Protein sequence: CASSLDRDSGELFF.

By share, this clone counts as large. The chain uses TRBV6-7 and TRBJ1-1; no definite D call. TRBV6-7 is designated an ORF whose function remains uncertain. V was shortened by 2 bases and J by 3 bases, with 10 bases between the two germline ends. The CDR3 length is 14 residues. Written as DNA, the CDR3 is TGTGCCAGCAGTTACAAGGACCAGGACACTGAAGCTTTCTTT. Translating gives CASSYKDQDTEAFF.

This chain joins TRBV29-1 and TRBJ2-6; D is ambiguous. Per the germline V gene, CDR1 is SQVTM and CDR2 is ANQGSEA. The CDR3 runs 14 residues. V was shortened by 4 bases and J by 2 bases, with 9 bases between the two germline ends. The CDR3 bases are TGCAGCGTTGGGGTGGGCACTGGGGCCAACGTCCTGACTTTC. Encoded protein: CSVGVGTGANVLTF. The whole variable domain, remainder taken from reference TRBV29-1 and TRBJ2-6, is SAVISQKPSRDICQRGTSLTIQCQVDSQVTMMFWYRQQPGQSLTLIATANQGSEATYESGFVIDKFPISRPNLTFSTLTVSNMSPEDSSIYLCSVGVGTGANVLTFGAGSRLTVL.

The chain is built from TRBV19 and TRBJ2-7; a possible D gene is TRBD1 (5 bases). This CDR3 has 14 amino acids. CDR1 is LNHDA and CDR2 is SQIVND in the germline V gene (reference sequence). V was cut by 3 bases and J by 3 bases, with 12 bases left in between. The CDR3 is CASSIPGLDYEQYF. The CDR3 bases are TGTGCCAGTAGTATCCCAGGGCTAGACTACGAGCAGTACTTC.

This clone was counted only a few times. The V call is TRBV6-8, the J call TRBJ1-4, with D possibly TRBD1 on 5 matching bases. The CDR3 is 14 residues long. Trimming cost V 6 bases and J 8 bases, with 16 bases left between them. Germline CDR1 reads MNHGY; CDR2 reads SAAAGT. The CDR3 bases are TGTGCCAGCAGGCGGGACGCACTTTTGGAAAAACTGTTTTTT. As protein: CASRRDALLEKLFF.

The rearrangement joins TRBV25-1 to TRBJ1-2; D not certain. This CDR3 is 14 amino acids long. Germline values: CDR1 MGHDK, CDR2 SYGVNS. V was pared by 3 bases and J by 0 bases, with 8 bases between. The CDR3 here is CASSETAANYGYTF. As DNA, the CDR3 is TGTGCCAGCAGTGAGACTGCAGCTAACTATGGCTACACCTTC.

The chain uses TRBV5-1 and TRBJ2-3; 8 bases map to TRBD1. There are 15 residues in the CDR3. Germline V gives CDR1 SGHRS, CDR2 YFSETQ. J was trimmed by 3 bases and V by 0 bases; bases with no gene match: 3. This CDR3 reads CASSLGTGGTDTQYF. The DNA for the CDR3 is TGCGCCAGCAGCTTGGGAACAGGGGGTACAGATACGCAGTATTTT.

The chain carries TRBV18 and TRBJ2-2, with D possibly matching TRBD1 (6 bases). CDR1 and CDR2 from the germline V gene are KGHSH and LQKENI. V lost 3 bases, J lost 1 base, and 15 bases lay in between. The CDR3 totals 17 residues. The CDR3 bases are TGTGCCAGCTCACCGCCTGGACAGACGGTGAACACCGGGGAGCTGTTTTTT. Residues: CASSPPGQTVNTGELFF.

This clone was detected only a few times. V and J are TRBV6-8 and TRBJ1-3, with a weak D call TRBD1 (5 bases). Trimming left V 2 bases short and J 0 bases short, with 11 bases between. The germline gives CDR1 MNHGY, CDR2 SAAAGT. This CDR3 region has 16 residues. The CDR3 spells CASSYGRGSSGNTIYF. CDR3 DNA sequence: TGTGCCAGCAGTTACGGGAGGGGAAGCTCTGGAAACACCATATATTTT.

The chain couples TRBV11-3 to TRBJ1-2; D gene ambiguous. The CDR3 totals 15 residues. V lost 2 bases to trimming and J lost 8 bases, with 18 bases between them. CDR1 is SGHNT, CDR2 YENEEA, per germline. For the CDR3, the DNA is TGTGCCAGCAGCTTACTAGAAGGCCTGGCGGAGGGCTACACCTTC. It codes for CASSLLEGLAEGYTF.